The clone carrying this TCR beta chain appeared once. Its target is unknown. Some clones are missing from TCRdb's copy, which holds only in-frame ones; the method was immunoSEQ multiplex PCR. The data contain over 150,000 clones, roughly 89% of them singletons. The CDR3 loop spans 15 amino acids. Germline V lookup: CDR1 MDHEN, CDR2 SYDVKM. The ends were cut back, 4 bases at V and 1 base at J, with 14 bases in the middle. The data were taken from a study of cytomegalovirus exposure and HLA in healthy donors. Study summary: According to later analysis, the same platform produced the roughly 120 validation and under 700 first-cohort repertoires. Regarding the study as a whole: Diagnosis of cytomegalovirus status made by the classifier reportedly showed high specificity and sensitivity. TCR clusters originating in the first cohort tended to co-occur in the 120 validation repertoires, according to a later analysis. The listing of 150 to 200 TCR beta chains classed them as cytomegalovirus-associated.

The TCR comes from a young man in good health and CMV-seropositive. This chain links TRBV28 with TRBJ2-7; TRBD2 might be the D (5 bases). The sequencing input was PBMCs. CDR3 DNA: TGTGCCAGCAGTTCCTGGACGGGGTTTTCCTACGAGCAGTACTTC. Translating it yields CASSSWTGFSYEQYF.